These 9 T cell receptor beta chains were sequenced from one sample in a study of regulatory T cells in long-lasting Graves disease. Libraries of TCR beta came from iRepertoire HTBI primers plus Arm-PCR of CDR3 regions. Each CDR3 protein is one row after TCRdb ran MiXCR on the multiplex PCR reads. The sample has over 350,000 distinct CDR3 sequences, over 12% seen once. Documented time point: newly diagnosed GD, antithyroid drugs for less than 3 months. RNA from PBMCs was the source of the TCR library. These records were also assigned to another study, of T cells in Graves' hyperthyroidism and ophthalmopathy.

The specimen was peripheral blood mononuclear cells (PBMCs), collected at new diagnosis, from a patient treated with antithyroid drugs. The origin of the receptors is a woman between 40 and 55 years old with Graves disease.

The chain uses TRBV12-3 or TRBV12-4 and TRBJ2-5, with 10 bases that match TRBD2. This CDR3 is built from 16 residues. J lost 2 bases, V lost 6 bases, and 9 bases had no gene match. The CDR3 is CASSTRVAGGQETQYF. The CDR3 nucleotides are TGTGCCAGCAGCACCCGGGTAGCGGGAGGTCAAGAGACCCAGTACTTC.

This clonotype was detected ten times or more. The chain recombines TRBV20-1 with TRBJ1-5; D not resolved. CDR3 length: 13 amino acids. With 6 bases removed from V and 0 bases from J, the gap between germline ends came to 9 bases. Germline V gene sequence: CDR1 DFQATT, CDR2 SNEGSKA (reference sequence). This CDR3 reads CSAGTNSNQPQHF. In DNA form, the CDR3 reads TGCAGTGCGGGTACAAATAGCAATCAGCCCCAGCATTTT.

This clonotype was observed a few times. A much larger clone sits a single nucleotide away, making a read error possible. This chain joins TRBV28 and TRBJ2-1; possibly TRBD1 for D (6 bases). The CDR3 spans 15 residues. The V end lost 2 bases, the J end lost 10 bases, and 18 bases lay between the germline ends. CDR1 is MDHEN, CDR2 SYDVKM, per germline. Here the CDR3 reads CASSLSPQGPYEQFF. In DNA, the CDR3 is TGTGCCAGCAGTTTAAGCCCGCAGGGGCCCTACGAGCAGTTCTTC.

The chain uses TRBV6-1 and TRBJ2-7, with 8 bases matching TRBD1. The germline CDR1 and CDR2 sequences are MNHNS and SASEGT. Trimming at V came to 10 bases and at J to 4 bases, leaving 12 bases not matched to a gene. CDR3 size: 14 residues. As DNA, the CDR3 is TGTGCCACAACCGGCCGGACAGGGAAGTACGAGCAGTACTTC. The encoded protein is CATTGRTGKYEQYF.

This clonotype was detected a few times. The CDR3 nucleotides are TGTGCCAGCAGCGTAGTGGGAGCGACCTACAATGAGCAGTTCTTC. This encodes CASSVVGATYNEQFF. The chain couples TRBV3-1 to TRBJ2-1; D might be TRBD2 (5 bases). Trimming stripped 5 bases from V and 2 bases from J, with 13 bases between. Germline CDR1 LGHDT, CDR2 YNNKEL (reference sequence). The CDR3 spans 15 residues.

This clonotype was detected many times. CDR3 sequence reads: CAWAGQGMNTEAFF. The CDR3 DNA is TGTGCCTGGGCCGGACAGGGGATGAACACTGAAGCTTTCTTT. The V and J genes are TRBV30 and TRBJ1-1; TRBD1 matches 9 bases. Trimming removed 5 bases from V and 0 bases from J; junction bases left unmatched: 4. The germline gives CDR1 GTSNPN, CDR2 SVGIG (reference sequence). CDR3 length equals 14 residues.

This clonotype has more than one count but fewer than ten. The CDR3 sequence is CASSIRRTLNTEAFF. The DNA of the CDR3 is TGCGCCAGCAGCATACGACGGACACTGAACACTGAAGCTTTCTTT. The rearrangement links TRBV4-1 to TRBJ1-1, with D possibly TRBD1 on 5 matching bases. The germline V gene encodes CDR1 MGHRA and CDR2 YSYEKL. V gave up 5 bases and J gave up 0 bases, with 13 bases separating them. The CDR3 is made up of 15 amino acids.

The genes are TRBV20-1 and TRBJ2-1, with a tentative D call TRBD2 (6 bases). The V gene's germline CDR1 is DFQATT and CDR2 SNEGSKA (reference sequence). The CDR3 covers 15 residues. V was cut by 4 bases and J by 5 bases, with 18 bases left in between. Written as DNA, the CDR3 is TGCAGTGCTATCGACACTAGCAGCAACCACAATGAGCAGTTCTTC. Its translation is CSAIDTSSNHNEQFF.

The sample holds many counts of this clonotype. This chain links TRBV12-3 or TRBV12-4 with TRBJ2-7; 9 nucleotides align to TRBD2. The CDR3 runs to 14 residues. Losses at the gene ends were 6 bases for V and 5 bases for J; bases not matched to a gene: 8. Here the CDR3 DNA reads TGTGCCAGCAGACCAGCGGGAGGTGTGAACGAGCAGTACTTC. This gives the protein CASRPAGGVNEQYF.